These 18 T cell receptor beta chains share one sample of origin, sequenced in a study of blood T cell repertoires in COVID-19. Sequencing used immunoSEQ multiplex PCR; TCRdb keeps in-frame clones, though not all of them. The sample lists a few hundred thousand clones, around 82% occurring once. The sequenced sample consisted of peripheral blood. The receptors were gathered from a human donor with COVID-19, enrolled during active disease. The donor label of this sample is uncertain.

Turning to this clone: One end of the junction is discordant with germline, which a read error may explain. The chain recombines TRBV6-2 or TRBV6-3 with TRBJ2-5, with TRBD1 matching over 9 bases. Germline V gene lookup returns CDR1 MNHEY and CDR2 SVGEGT. The CDR3 loop spans 16 amino acids. CDR3 residues: CASSHSKQGARETQYF. CDR3 bases: TGTGCCAGCAGTCACTCTAAACAGGGGGCCAGGGAGACCCAGTACTTC.

The chain is built from TRBV3-1 (or the pseudogene TRBV3-2) and TRBJ1-6; perhaps TRBD1 as D (6 bases). The length of the CDR3 is 17 residues. Germline V CDR1 and CDR2: LGHDT, YNNKEL (reference sequence). Trimming removed 3 bases at V and 9 bases at J, with 21 bases between. CDR3 in DNA: TGTGCCAGCAGCCATTACCGACAGGACCGATGGGGTTCACCCCTCCACTTT. It yields the protein CASSHYRQDRWGSPLHF.

The J gene is TRBJ2-7, the V gene TRBV6-2 or TRBV6-3, with a tentative D call TRBD1 (7 bases). V lost 6 bases and J 6 bases, leaving 15 bases between the germline ends. This CDR3 has 13 amino acids. Germline CDR1 MNHEY, CDR2 SVGEGT. The CDR3, as DNA: TGTGCCAGCAGCCTAAGACAGGGAGGCGAGCAGTACTTC. It is translated as CASSLRQGGEQYF.

The chain employs TRBV3-1 (or the pseudogene TRBV3-2) and TRBJ1-1, with 9 bases identical to TRBD1. CDR3 length equals 15 residues. With 6 bases clipped from V and 4 bases from J, the junction kept 9 bases outside the gene matches. CDR1 and CDR2 from the germline V gene are LGHDT and YNNKEL (reference sequence). The CDR3 bases are TGTGCCAGCAGGGGTACAGGGGGCAGTAGCACTGAAGCTTTCTTT. Protein product: CASRGTGGSSTEAFF.

The rearrangement joins TRBV29-1 to TRBJ2-1, with TRBD2 identical over 7 bases. This CDR3 has 11 amino acids. The V gene end was trimmed by 4 bases and the J gene end by 15 bases; junction bases not matched to a gene: 9. Germline values: CDR1 SQVTM, CDR2 ANQGSEA. CDR3 sequence (DNA): TGCAGCGTTGCTTTGCCGGGGGAGGGGTTCTTC. Its translation is CSVALPGEGFF.

This clone was recorded many times. J is TRBJ1-5 and V is TRBV9; possibly TRBD1 for D (5 bases). This CDR3 has 15 residues. Germline V gives CDR1 SGDLS, CDR2 YYNGEE. V gave up 4 bases and J gave up 2 bases, with 13 bases separating them. Written as DNA, the CDR3 is TGTGCCAGCAGCCTGGGAGGGGAGGGCAATCAGCCCCAGCATTTT. It is translated as CASSLGGEGNQPQHF.

The chain uses TRBV28 and TRBJ2-7; TRBD2 aligns across 13 bases. Trimming cost V 7 bases and J 5 bases; bases outside gene matches: 11. The CDR3 length is 16 residues. CDR1 and CDR2 (germline): MDHEN, SYDVKM. The CDR3 spells CASIQSGLAGAHEQYF. CDR3 nucleotide sequence: TGTGCCAGCATCCAATCAGGACTAGCGGGAGCCCACGAGCAGTACTTC.

The chain uses TRBV5-4 and TRBJ2-3, with D possibly being TRBD1 (5 bases). The V end lost 3 bases, the J end lost 11 bases, and 22 bases lay between the germline ends. Germline V gene sequence: CDR1 SGHNT, CDR2 YYREEE (reference sequence). This CDR3 contains 15 residues. The chain's CDR3 is CASSSTTFTDSEQYF. CDR3 in DNA: TGTGCCAGCAGCTCGACGACGTTTACAGACAGTGAGCAGTATTTT.

V usage is TRBV5-6 and J usage is TRBJ1-4; TRBD1 might be the D (6 bases). The CDR3 has 17 residues. V was clipped by 3 bases and J by 4 bases, with 19 bases between them. CDR1 is SGHDT, CDR2 YYEEEE, per germline. The CDR3, as DNA: TGTGCCAGCAGCTCGTCATTTGGACAGATAGTTAATGAAAAACTGTTTTTT. Translation: CASSSSFGQIVNEKLFF.

This clone was observed a handful of times. The chain employs TRBV5-1 and TRBJ2-1, with D perhaps TRBD2 (6 bases). Germline CDR1 SGHRS, CDR2 YFSETQ. V lost 7 bases and J lost 1, with 15 bases in between. This CDR3 is built from 15 residues. The CDR3 loop reads CASRSIGGSYNEQFF. The DNA for the CDR3 is TGCGCCAGCCGTAGTATCGGGGGTTCCTACAATGAGCAGTTCTTC.

The chain recombines TRBV2 with TRBJ2-5, with TRBD1 identical over 8 bases. Germline V gives CDR1 SNHLY, CDR2 FYNNEI. This CDR3 spans 13 amino acids. CDR3 amino acids: CAQQGGAPETQYF. The CDR3 DNA sequence: TGTGCACAACAGGGGGGTGCCCCGGAGACCCAGTACTTC.

This clone occurred a few times. The rearrangement links TRBV5-1 to TRBJ1-2; D not certain. Trimming left V 4 bases short and J 6 bases short, with 13 bases between. This CDR3 has 13 residues. The germline V gene has CDR1 SGHRS and CDR2 YFSETQ. The CDR3 region is CASSRDMINGYTF. DNA of the CDR3: TGCGCCAGCAGCCGAGACATGATTAATGGCTACACCTTC.

The chain carries TRBV7-2 and TRBJ1-2; the D gene is possibly TRBD1 (5 bases). From germline, CDR1 is SGHTA and CDR2 FQGNSA. Between the trimmed V and J ends, which lost 2 bases and 8 bases, there was a span of 27 bases. The CDR3 covers 18 residues. The DNA of the CDR3 is TGTGCCAGCAGCTTATTCGGGTCCGGGCAGGGCGTTAGGTCGGGCTACACCTTC. This sequence encodes CASSLFGSGQGVRSGYTF.

J is TRBJ2-7 and V is TRBV4-2; 7 nucleotides line up with TRBD1. CDR3 size: 15 residues. J lost 5 bases, V lost 1 base, and 8 bases had no gene match. CDR1 and CDR2 (germline): LGHNA, YNFKEQ. The CDR3 spells CASSQGYRGPDEQYF. The DNA of the CDR3 is TGTGCCAGCAGCCAAGGGTATAGGGGGCCAGACGAGCAGTACTTC.

This sequence joins TRBV5-1 and TRBJ2-4; perhaps TRBD2 as D (5 bases). From germline, CDR1 is SGHRS and CDR2 YFSETQ. This CDR3 region has 15 residues. V dropped 4 bases and J dropped 9 bases, with 20 bases sitting between them. The CDR3 reads CASSASPTNEGIQYF. Written as DNA, the CDR3 is TGCGCCAGCAGCGCATCTCCTACAAACGAGGGCATTCAGTACTTC. The full variable domain, its missing parts supplied by reference TRBV5-1 and TRBJ2-4, is KAGVTQTPRYLIKTRGQQVTLSCSPISGHRSVSWYQQTPGQGLQFLFEYFSETQRNKGNFPGRFSGRQFSNSRSEMNVSTLELGDSALYLCASSASPTNEGIQYFGAGTRLSVL.

The V gene is TRBV6-5, the J gene TRBJ1-4, with TRBD1 matching over 10 bases. The CDR3 extends over 15 amino acids. Germline assignment: CDR1 MNHEY and CDR2 SVGAGI. Trimming removed 8 bases from V and 1 base from J; junction bases left unmatched: 4. The CDR3 loop is CASGDRGLTNEKLFF. CDR3 nucleotides: TGTGCCAGCGGGGACAGGGGACTAACTAATGAAAAACTGTTTTTT.

The CDR3 region is CASSVGAGPNEAFF. The CDR3 DNA reads as TGTGCCAGCAGCGTAGGGGCAGGGCCCAATGAAGCTTTCTTT. The genes are TRBV9 and TRBJ1-1, with a possible D match to TRBD1 (5 bases). This CDR3 region has 14 residues. With 0 bases removed from V and 7 bases from J, the gap between germline ends came to 13 bases. Germline V lookup: CDR1 SGDLS, CDR2 YYNGEE. The variable domain in full, completed from reference TRBV9 and TRBJ1-1, reads DSGVTQTPKHLITATGQRVTLRCSPRSGDLSVYWYQQSLDQGLQFLIQYYNGEERAKGNILERFSAQQFPDLHSELNLSSLELGDSALYFCASSVGAGPNEAFFGQGTRLTVV.

This chain uses TRBV2 with TRBJ1-1; weak D call: TRBD1 (6 bases). The CDR3 is made up of 15 amino acids. The V end was cut by 6 bases, the J end by 0 bases, with 14 bases between. Germline-derived CDR1 and CDR2 are SNHLY and FYNNEI. This chain's CDR3 is CASRPRGGMNTEAFF. The CDR3 DNA reads TGTGCCAGCAGGCCGAGGGGGGGTATGAACACTGAAGCTTTCTTT.